The T cell receptor beta chain under discussion was sequenced for a study of STAT5B mutations in CD4+ large granular lymphocyte leukemia. Study-level findings and limits: Compared with healthy controls (2/35), patient top clones favored TRBV06 (8/27). The CD4+ versus CD8+ T-LGLL clonality difference may reflect limited sample size. Patient CD4-sorted repertoires looked more clonal than healthy CD4+ repertoires, even without putative leukemic clones.

V lost 7 bases and J lost 7, with 14 bases in between. Germline V gene data show CDR1 as SEHNR and CDR2 as FQNEAQ (reference sequence). The CDR3 has 13 residues. Here immunoSEQ multiplex PCR was the method, and the copy in TCRdb shows in-frame clones only, minus some. Of 40,000 to 55,000 clones listed, approximately 86% are singletons. Comments on this clone: Its antigen is unknown.

The sequence came from a human donor in good health. This chain joins TRBV7-9 and TRBJ1-5, with D perhaps TRBD1 (6 bases). The sample was CD4+ T cells from blood buffy coats. In DNA, the CDR3 is TGTGCCAGCACCGAACTGGGGGCCCAGCCCCAGCATTTT. Translated, it gives CASTELGAQPQHF.